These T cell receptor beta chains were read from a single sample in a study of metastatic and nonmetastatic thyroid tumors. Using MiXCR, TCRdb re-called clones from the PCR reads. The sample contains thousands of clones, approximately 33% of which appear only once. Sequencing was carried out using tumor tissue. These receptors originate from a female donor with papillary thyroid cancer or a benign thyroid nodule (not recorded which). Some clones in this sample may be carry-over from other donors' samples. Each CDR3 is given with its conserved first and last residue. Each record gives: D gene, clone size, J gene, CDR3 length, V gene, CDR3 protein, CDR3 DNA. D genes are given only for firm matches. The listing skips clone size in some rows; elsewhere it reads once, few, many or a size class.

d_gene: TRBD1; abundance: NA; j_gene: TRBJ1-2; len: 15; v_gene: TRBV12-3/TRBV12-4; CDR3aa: CASSNVTGGYYGYTF; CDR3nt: TGTGCCAGCAGTAACGTTACAGGGGGCTACTATGGCTACACCTTC
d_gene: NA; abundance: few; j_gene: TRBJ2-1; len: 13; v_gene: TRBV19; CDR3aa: CASSIVPGGEQFF; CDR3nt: TGTGCCAGTAGTATCGTCCCTGGTGGTGAGCAGTTCTTC
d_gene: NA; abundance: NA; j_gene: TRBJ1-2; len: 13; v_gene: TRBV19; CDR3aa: CASSIGSAYGYTF; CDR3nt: TGTGCCAGTAGTATTGGCAGCGCCTATGGCTACACCTTC
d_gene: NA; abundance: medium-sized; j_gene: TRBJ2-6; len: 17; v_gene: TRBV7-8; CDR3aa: CASSLVLGNSGANVLTF; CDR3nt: TGTGCCAGCAGCTTAGTCTTAGGGAACTCTGGGGCCAACGTCCTGACTTTC
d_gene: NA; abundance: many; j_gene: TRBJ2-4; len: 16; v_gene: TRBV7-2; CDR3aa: CASSIHWTGGGNIQYF; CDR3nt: TGTGCCAGCAGCATCCACTGGACAGGAGGGGGAAACATTCAGTACTTC
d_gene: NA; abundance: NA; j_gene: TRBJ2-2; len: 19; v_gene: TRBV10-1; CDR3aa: CASSGLYAAADTNTGELFF; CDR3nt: TGCGCCAGCAGTGGCTTATACGCAGCGGCAGATACAAACACCGGGGAGCTGTTTTTT
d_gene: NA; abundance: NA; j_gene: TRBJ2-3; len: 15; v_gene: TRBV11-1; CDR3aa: CASRYGGTETDTQYF; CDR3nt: TGTGCCAGCAGATACGGTGGAACGGAAACAGATACGCAGTATTTT
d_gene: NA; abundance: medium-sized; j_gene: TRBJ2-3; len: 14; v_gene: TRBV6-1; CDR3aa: CASSNGLVTDTQYF; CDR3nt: TGTGCCAGCAGCAACGGGTTAGTCACAGATACGCAGTATTTT
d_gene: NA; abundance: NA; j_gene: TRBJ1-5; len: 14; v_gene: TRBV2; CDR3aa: CASSDAPSNQPQHF; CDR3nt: TGTGCCAGCAGTGATGCGCCAAGCAATCAGCCCCAGCATTTT
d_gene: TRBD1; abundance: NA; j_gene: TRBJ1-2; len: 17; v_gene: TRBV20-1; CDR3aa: CSARGIQAGGAGYGYTF; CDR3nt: TGCAGTGCTAGAGGAATACAGGCAGGGGGCGCGGGGTATGGCTACACCTTC
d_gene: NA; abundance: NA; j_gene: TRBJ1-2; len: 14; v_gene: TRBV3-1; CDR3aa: CASSPLGSDYGYTF; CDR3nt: TGTGCCAGCAGCCCCCTCGGGTCAGATTATGGCTACACCTTC
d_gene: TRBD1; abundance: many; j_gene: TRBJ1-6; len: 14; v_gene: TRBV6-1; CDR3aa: CASRGTVQHSPLHF; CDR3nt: TGTGCCAGCAGGGGGACAGTGCAGCACTCACCCCTCCACTTT
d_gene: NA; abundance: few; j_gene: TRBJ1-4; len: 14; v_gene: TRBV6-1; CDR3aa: CASRVTATNEKLFF; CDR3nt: TGTGCCAGCAGGGTCACTGCAACTAATGAAAAACTGTTTTTT
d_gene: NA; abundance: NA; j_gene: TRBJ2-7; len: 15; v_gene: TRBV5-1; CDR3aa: CASSPEAGRNYEQYF; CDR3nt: TGCGCCAGCAGCCCTGAGGCGGGGAGGAACTACGAGCAGTACTTC
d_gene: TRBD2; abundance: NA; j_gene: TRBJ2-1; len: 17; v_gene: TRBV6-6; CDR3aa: CASSYSGLAGVYNEQFF; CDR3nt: TGTGCCAGCAGTTACTCTGGACTAGCGGGGGTATACAATGAGCAGTTCTTC
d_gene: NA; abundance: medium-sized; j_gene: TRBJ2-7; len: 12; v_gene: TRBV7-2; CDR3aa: CASSFQGYEQYF; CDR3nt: TGTGCCAGCAGCTTTCAGGGGTACGAGCAGTACTTC
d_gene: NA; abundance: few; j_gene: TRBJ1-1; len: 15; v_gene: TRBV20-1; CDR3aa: CSARGLGVGNTEAFF; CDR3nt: TGCAGTGCTAGGGGTCTTGGGGTGGGGAACACTGAAGCTTTCTTT
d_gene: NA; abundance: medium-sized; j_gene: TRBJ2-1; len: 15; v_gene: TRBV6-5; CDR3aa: CASSYSLAQDNEQFF; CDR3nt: TGTGCCAGCAGTTACTCGCTAGCGCAGGACAATGAGCAGTTCTTC
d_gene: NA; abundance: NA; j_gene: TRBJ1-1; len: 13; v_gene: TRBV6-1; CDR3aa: CASSQQGNTEAFF; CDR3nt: TGTGCCAGCAGCCAACAGGGAAACACTGAAGCTTTCTTT
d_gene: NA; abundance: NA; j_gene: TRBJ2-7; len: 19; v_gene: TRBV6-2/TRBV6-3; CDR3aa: CASSYTNLDLPLSSYEQYF; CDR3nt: TGTGCCAGCAGTTACACGAATTTGGACCTACCCCTGAGCTCCTACGAGCAGTACTTC
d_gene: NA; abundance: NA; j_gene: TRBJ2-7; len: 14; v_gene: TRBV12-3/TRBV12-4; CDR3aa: CASSPPAGWYEQYF; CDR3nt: TGTGCCAGCAGCCCGCCGGCAGGGTGGTACGAGCAGTACTTC
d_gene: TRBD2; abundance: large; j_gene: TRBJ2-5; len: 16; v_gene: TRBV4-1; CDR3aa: CASSQLAGGPQETQYF; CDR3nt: TGCGCCAGCAGCCAACTAGCGGGAGGACCCCAAGAGACCCAGTACTTC
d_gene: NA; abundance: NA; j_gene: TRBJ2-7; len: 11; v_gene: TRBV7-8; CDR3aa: CASSRGFEQYF; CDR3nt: TGTGCCAGCAGCAGGGGTTTCGAGCAGTACTTC
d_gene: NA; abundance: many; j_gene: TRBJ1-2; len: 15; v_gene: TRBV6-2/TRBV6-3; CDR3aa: CASTPSGLYYYGYTF; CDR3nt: TGTGCCAGCACTCCCTCTGGCCTATACTACTATGGCTACACCTTC
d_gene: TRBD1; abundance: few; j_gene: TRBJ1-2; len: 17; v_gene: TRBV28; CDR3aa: CASSLLLGTGGFRGYTF; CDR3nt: TGTGCCAGCAGTTTATTACTCGGGACAGGGGGCTTTCGGGGCTACACCTTC
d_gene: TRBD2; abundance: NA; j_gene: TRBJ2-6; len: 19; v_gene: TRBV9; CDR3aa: CASSVASGGTSSGANVLTF; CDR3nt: TGTGCCAGCAGCGTCGCTAGCGGGGGGACCTCCTCTGGGGCCAACGTCCTGACTTTC
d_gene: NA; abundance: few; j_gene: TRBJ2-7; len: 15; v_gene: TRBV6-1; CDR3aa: CASSEAPSGLDEQYF; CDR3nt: TGTGCCAGCAGTGAAGCTCCGTCCGGGCTTGACGAGCAGTACTTC
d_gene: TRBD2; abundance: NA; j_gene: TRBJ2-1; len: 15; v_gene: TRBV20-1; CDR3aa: CSAVRLAGGYNEQFF; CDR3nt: TGCAGTGCTGTGAGACTAGCGGGGGGGTACAATGAGCAGTTCTTC
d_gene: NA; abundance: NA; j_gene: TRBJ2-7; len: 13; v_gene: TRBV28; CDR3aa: CASSSGNTPEQYF; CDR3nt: TGTGCCAGCAGCTCAGGAAACACTCCCGAGCAGTACTTC
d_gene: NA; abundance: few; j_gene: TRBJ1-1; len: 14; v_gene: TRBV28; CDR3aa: CASSFGRNLPKAFF; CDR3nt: TGTGCCAGCAGTTTTGGTCGAAATCTCCCGAAAGCTTTCTTT
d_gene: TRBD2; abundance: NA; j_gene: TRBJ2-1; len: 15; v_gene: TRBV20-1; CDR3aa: CSAEEMGLDYNEQFF; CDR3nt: TGCAGTGCGGAAGAAATGGGACTAGACTACAATGAGCAGTTCTTC
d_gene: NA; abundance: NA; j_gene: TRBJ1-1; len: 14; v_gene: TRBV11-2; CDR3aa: CASSLDRGGTEAFF; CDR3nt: TGTGCCAGCAGCTTAGATAGGGGAGGCACTGAAGCTTTCTTT
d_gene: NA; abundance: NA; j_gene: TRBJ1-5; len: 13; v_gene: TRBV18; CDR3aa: CASSAEGNQPQHF; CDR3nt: TGTGCCAGCTCGGCAGAGGGAAATCAGCCCCAGCATTTT
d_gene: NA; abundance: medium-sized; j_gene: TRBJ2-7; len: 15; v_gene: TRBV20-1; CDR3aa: CSAVVLGGWGNEQYF; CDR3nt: TGCAGTGCCGTAGTACTCGGCGGCTGGGGGAACGAGCAGTACTTC
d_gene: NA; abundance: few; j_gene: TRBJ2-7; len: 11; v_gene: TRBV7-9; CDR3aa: CASSYLGEQYF; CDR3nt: TGTGCCAGCAGCTACCTGGGCGAGCAGTACTTC
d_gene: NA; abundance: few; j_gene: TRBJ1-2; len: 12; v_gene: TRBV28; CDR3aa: CASSQGRNGYTF; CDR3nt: TGTGCCAGCAGCCAGGGTAGGAATGGCTACACCTTC
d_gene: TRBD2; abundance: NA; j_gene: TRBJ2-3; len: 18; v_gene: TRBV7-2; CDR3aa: CASSLASFAGGVADTQYF; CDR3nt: TGTGCCAGCAGCTTAGCCTCCTTTGCGGGGGGCGTCGCAGATACGCAGTATTTT
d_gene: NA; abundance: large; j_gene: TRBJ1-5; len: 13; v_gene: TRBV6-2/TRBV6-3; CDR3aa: CASSQQGYQPQHF; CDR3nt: TGTGCCAGCAGCCAACAGGGTTATCAGCCCCAGCATTTT
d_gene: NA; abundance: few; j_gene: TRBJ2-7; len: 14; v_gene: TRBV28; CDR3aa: CASSFHLPQVEQYF; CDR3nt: TGTGCCAGCAGTTTCCACTTACCACAGGTCGAGCAGTACTTC
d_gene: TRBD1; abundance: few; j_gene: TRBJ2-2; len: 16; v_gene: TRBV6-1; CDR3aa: CASSDQGVAETGELFF; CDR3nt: TGTGCCAGCAGTGACCAGGGGGTAGCAGAAACCGGGGAGCTGTTTTTT
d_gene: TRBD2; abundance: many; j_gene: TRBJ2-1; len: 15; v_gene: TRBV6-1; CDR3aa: CASSHQTSGINEQFF; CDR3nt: TGTGCCAGCAGCCATCAGACTAGCGGGATCAATGAGCAGTTCTTC
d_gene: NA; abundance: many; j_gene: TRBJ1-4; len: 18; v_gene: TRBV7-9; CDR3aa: CASSHPSTGGLSNEKLFF; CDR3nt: TGTGCCAGCAGTCACCCCTCGACGGGGGGCTTGTCTAATGAAAAACTGTTTTTT
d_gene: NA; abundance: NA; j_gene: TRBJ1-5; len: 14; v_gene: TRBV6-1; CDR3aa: CASTLDTHSPSQHF; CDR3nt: TGTGCCAGCACCCTGGACACCCATTCCCCGTCCCAGCATTTT
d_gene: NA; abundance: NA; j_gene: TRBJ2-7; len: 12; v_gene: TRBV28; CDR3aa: CASSSHPAQQYF; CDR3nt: TGTGCCAGCAGTTCCCATCCGGCCCAGCAGTACTTC
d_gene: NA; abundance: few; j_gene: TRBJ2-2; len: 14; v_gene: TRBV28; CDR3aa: CAIQRAATTGELFF; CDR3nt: TGTGCCATCCAAAGGGCAGCTACCACCGGGGAGCTGTTTTTT
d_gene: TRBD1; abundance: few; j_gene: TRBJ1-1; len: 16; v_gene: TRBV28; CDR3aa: CASSRRGIGFLPEAFF; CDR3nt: TGTGCCAGCAGCCGCAGGGGGATCGGATTCTTACCTGAAGCTTTCTTT
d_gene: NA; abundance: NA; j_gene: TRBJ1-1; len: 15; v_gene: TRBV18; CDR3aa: CASSPSLQGSTEAFF; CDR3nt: TGTGCCAGCTCACCCAGCCTACAGGGAAGCACTGAAGCTTTCTTT
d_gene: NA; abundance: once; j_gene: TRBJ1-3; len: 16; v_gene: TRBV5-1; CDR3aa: CASTLHDGSSGNTIYF; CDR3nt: TGCGCCAGCACCCTGCACGACGGGAGCTCTGGAAACACCATATATTTT
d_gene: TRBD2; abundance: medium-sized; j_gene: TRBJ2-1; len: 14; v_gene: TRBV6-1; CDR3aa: CASNGGSSYNEQFF; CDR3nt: TGTGCCAGCAATGGCGGGAGCTCCTACAATGAGCAGTTCTTC
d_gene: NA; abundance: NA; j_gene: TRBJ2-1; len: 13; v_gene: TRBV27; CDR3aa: CASSGFTGNEQFF; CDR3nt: TGTGCCAGCAGTGGATTCACTGGCAATGAGCAGTTCTTC
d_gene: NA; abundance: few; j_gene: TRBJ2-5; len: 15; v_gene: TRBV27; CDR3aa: CASKRTGAAQETQYF; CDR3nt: TGTGCCAGCAAAAGGACGGGGGCGGCGCAAGAGACCCAGTACTTC
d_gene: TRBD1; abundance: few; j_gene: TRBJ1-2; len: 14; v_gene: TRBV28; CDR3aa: CASRTTGTGEGYTF; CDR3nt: TGTGCCAGCAGGACAACCGGGACAGGGGAAGGCTACACCTTC
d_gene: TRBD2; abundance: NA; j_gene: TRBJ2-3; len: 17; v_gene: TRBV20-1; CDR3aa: CSARAAISSGGRDTQYF; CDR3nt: TGCAGTGCTAGAGCCGCCATCTCTAGCGGGGGTAGAGATACGCAGTATTTT
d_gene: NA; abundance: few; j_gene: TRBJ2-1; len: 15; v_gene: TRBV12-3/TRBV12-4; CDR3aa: CASSFGQGSYNEQFF; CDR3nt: TGTGCCAGCAGTTTTGGGCAGGGCTCCTACAATGAGCAGTTCTTC
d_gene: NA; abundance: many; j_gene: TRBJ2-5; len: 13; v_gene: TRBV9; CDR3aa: CASSVEGIETQYF; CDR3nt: TGTGCCAGCAGCGTAGAAGGGATCGAGACCCAGTACTTC
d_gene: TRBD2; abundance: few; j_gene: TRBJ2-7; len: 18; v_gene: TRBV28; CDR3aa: CASSFLGTSGTTSIEQYF; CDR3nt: TGTGCCAGCAGTTTTTTAGGGACTAGCGGGACCACCTCGATTGAGCAGTACTTC
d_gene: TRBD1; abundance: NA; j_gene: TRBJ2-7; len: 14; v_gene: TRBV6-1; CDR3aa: CASSERWDRAGQYF; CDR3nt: TGTGCCAGCAGTGAACGGTGGGACAGGGCCGGGCAGTACTTC